The 9 T cell receptor beta chains in this list originate from one sample, sequenced in a study of post-analysis software for immune sequencing data. Sequencing libraries made from TCR beta cDNA carried unique molecular identifiers. TCRdb re-called the PCR reads through MiXCR, storing one row per CDR3 protein. This sample has approximately 730,000 distinct CDR3 sequences, with about 27% found just once. Study-wide points: Included in a set of four or five TRBV segments more frequent in patients than controls were TRBV5-6, TRBV5-1 and TRBV20-1.

Antigen specificity for these receptors is unknown. The source material was blood. All receptors come from a girl aged 10-17 years with multiple sclerosis.

The chain links TRBV20-1 to TRBJ1-6, with 7 bases identical to TRBD1. The CDR3 is 16 residues long. The germline gives CDR1 DFQATT, CDR2 SNEGSKA (reference sequence). V gave up 3 bases and J gave up 7 bases; unmatched junction bases: 12. Written as DNA, the CDR3 is TGCAGTGCTAGCCCCGGAGGCGACAGGGTGAATTCACCCCTCCACTTT. Its protein product is CSASPGGDRVNSPLHF.

This clonotype was picked up a small number of times. The chain couples TRBV20-1 to TRBJ2-4, with 13 bases matching TRBD2. The DNA end favors TRBJ2-5, so the J call may be wrong. The CDR3 covers 18 residues. The germline CDR1 and CDR2 sequences are DFQATT and SNEGSKA (reference sequence). The chain's CDR3 is CSAFLPGLAGAQSETQYF. CDR3 DNA sequence: TGCAGTGCTTTTTTACCAGGACTAGCGGGAGCCCAATCGGAGACCCAGTACTTC.

The gene calls are TRBV6-4 and TRBJ2-1; D might be TRBD1 or TRBD2, each matching 6 bases. Germline CDR1 MRHNA, CDR2 SNTAGT. This CDR3 comprises 16 residues. Between the trimmed V and J ends, which lost 0 bases and 4 bases, there was a span of 13 bases. The CDR3 loop is CASSDSHGGRYNEQFF. As DNA, the CDR3 is TGTGCCAGCAGTGACTCGCACGGGGGCCGTTACAATGAGCAGTTCTTC.

To note about this clonotype: A much bigger clone sits one base away, suggesting this may be a read error. The chain is built from TRBV7-2 and TRBJ2-7, with D possibly matching TRBD2 (5 bases). The CDR3 totals 12 residues. Per germline, CDR1 SGHTA and CDR2 FQGNSA. CDR3 region: CASSQWEYERYF. The CDR3, as DNA: TGTGCCAGCAGTCAGTGGGAGTACGAGCGGTACTTC.

The rearrangement joins TRBV11-1 to TRBJ2-1; D is undetermined. V lost 1 base, J lost 5 bases, and 6 bases lay in between. This CDR3 spans 13 amino acids. Germline V CDR1 and CDR2: SGHAT, FQDESV (reference sequence). CDR3 DNA: TGTGCCAGCAGCTTAGGGCTGGACAATGAGCAGTTCTTC. Encoded protein: CASSLGLDNEQFF.

This clonotype has a count of ten or more. The rearrangement links TRBV29-1 to TRBJ1-2; perhaps TRBD1 as D (6 bases). CDR1 and CDR2 (germline): SQVTM, ANQGSEA. Trimming took off 1 base at V and 1 base at J, with 13 bases between the two ends. The CDR3 length is 15 residues. The CDR3 sequence is CSVEASGQYNYGYTF. The CDR3 nucleotides read TGCAGCGTTGAAGCTTCAGGACAGTATAACTATGGCTACACCTTC.

This clonotype was observed many times. The CDR3 reads CASSWDTQDSPLHF. The CDR3 coding sequence is TGTGCCAGCAGCTGGGACACTCAGGATTCACCCCTCCACTTT. This sequence joins TRBV12-3 or TRBV12-4 and TRBJ1-6; D is possibly TRBD1 (6 bases). The V end was cut by 6 bases, the J end by 8 bases, with 14 bases between. The CDR3 runs to 14 residues.

The chain joins TRBV14 to TRBJ2-4; 7 positions agree with TRBD1. The CDR3 is made up of 14 amino acids. Trimming cost V 1 base and J 13 bases; bases outside gene matches: 10. Germline V lookup: CDR1 SGHDN, CDR2 FVKESK. The CDR3 spells CASSQGNRGGEQYF. The CDR3 coding sequence is TGTGCCAGCAGCCAAGGGAACAGGGGTGGTGAGCAGTACTTC. Combining the CDR3 with reference TRBV14 and TRBJ2-4 gives the whole variable domain EAGVTQFPSHSVIEKGQTVTLRCDPISGHDNLYWYRRVMGKEIKFLLHFVKESKQDESGMPNNRFLAERTGGTYSTLKVQPAELEDSGVYFCASSQGNRGGEQYFGAGTRLSVL.

This clonotype was seen a few times. The rearrangement links TRBV20-1 to TRBJ2-1, with TRBD2 matching 10 bases. Looked up from germline, CDR1 is DFQATT and CDR2 is SNEGSKA (reference sequence). Germline trimming cut 6 bases from V and 6 bases from J; bases unmatched to any gene: 14. The CDR3 has 16 residues. CDR3 coding DNA: TGCAGTGCGCTACAACCTCTAGCGGGGGTAGTCAATGAGCAGTTCTTC. Its translation: CSALQPLAGVVNEQFF.